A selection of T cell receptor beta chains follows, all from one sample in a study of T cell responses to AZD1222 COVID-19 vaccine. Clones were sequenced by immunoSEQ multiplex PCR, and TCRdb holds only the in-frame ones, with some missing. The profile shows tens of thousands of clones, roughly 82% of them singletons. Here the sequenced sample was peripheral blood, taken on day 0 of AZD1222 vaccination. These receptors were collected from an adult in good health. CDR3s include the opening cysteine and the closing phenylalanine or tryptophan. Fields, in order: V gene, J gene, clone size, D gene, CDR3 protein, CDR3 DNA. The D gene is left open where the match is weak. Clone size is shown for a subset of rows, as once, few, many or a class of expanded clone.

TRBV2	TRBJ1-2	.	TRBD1	CASRRPTGVEGGYTF	TGTGCCAGCAGACGCCCGACAGGGGTAGAAGGCGGCTACACCTTC
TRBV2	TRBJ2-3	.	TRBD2	CASSEDAGGADTQYF	TGTGCCAGCAGTGAAGATGCGGGGGGGGCAGATACGCAGTATTTT
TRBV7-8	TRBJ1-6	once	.	CASSREPTRANSPLHF	TGTGCCAGCAGCCGGGAACCCACCAGGGCGAATTCACCCCTCCACTTT
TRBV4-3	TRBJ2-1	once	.	CASSQDALGGYNEQFF	TGCGCCAGCAGCCAAGATGCCCTGGGGGGTTACAATGAGCAGTTCTTC
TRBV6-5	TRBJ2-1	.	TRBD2	CASSYSGLAVWEFF	TGTGCCAGCAGTTACTCAGGACTAGCGGTTTGGGAGTTCTTC
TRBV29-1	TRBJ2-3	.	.	CSGTGGGTDTQYF	TGCAGCGGCACCGGAGGGGGGACAGATACGCAGTATTTT
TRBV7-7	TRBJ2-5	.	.	CASSLGAPGETQYF	TGTGCCAGCAGCTTAGGAGCCCCCGGAGAGACCCAGTACTTC
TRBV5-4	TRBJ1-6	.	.	CASSKLVGEGNSPLHF	TGTGCCAGCAGCAAGCTCGTGGGAGAAGGAAATTCACCCCTCCACTTT
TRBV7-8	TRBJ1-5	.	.	CASSLGGTQPQHF	TGTGCCAGCAGCTTAGGGGGCACTCAGCCCCAGCATTTT
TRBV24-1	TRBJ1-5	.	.	CATSAAGNQPQHF	TGTGCCACCAGTGCGGCAGGCAATCAGCCCCAGCATTTT
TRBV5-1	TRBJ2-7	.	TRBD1	CASSGTGIGEQYF	TGCGCCAGCAGCGGGACAGGGATCGGCGAGCAGTACTTC
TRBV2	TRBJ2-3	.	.	CASSLLQGGTDTQYF	TGTGCCAGCAGCCTATTACAGGGAGGGACAGATACGCAGTATTTT
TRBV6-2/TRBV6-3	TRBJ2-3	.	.	CASSYRDMHTQYF	TGTGCCAGCAGTTACCGAGACATGCATACGCAGTATTTT
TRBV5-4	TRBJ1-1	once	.	CASSLGEGGTEAFF	TGTGCCAGCAGCTTGGGAGAGGGGGGCACTGAAGCTTTCTTT
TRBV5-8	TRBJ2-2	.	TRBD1	CASSFYGTGRNTGELFF	TGTGCCAGCAGCTTTTATGGGACAGGGAGAAACACCGGGGAGCTGTTTTTT
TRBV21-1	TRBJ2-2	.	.	CASSKPDRANTGELFF	TGTGCCAGCAGCAAACCCGACAGGGCGAACACCGGGGAGCTGTTTTTT